This TCR beta chain was identified during a study of T cells in Graves' hyperthyroidism and ophthalmopathy. The CDR3 loop spans 16 amino acids. Per germline, CDR1 SNHLY and CDR2 FYNNEI. V was pared by 9 bases and J by 5 bases, with 10 bases of the junction left unmatched. This clonotype was seen repeatedly, ten times or more. Among the patients, aged 18 to 65, hyperthyroidism was newly diagnosed and had lasted under 2 months. The blood sample dates from first hyperthyroidism diagnosis, preceding any ophthalmopathy symptoms. Fresh peripheral blood, roughly 9.6 ml, was the source of the PBMCs. Amplified TCR beta CDR3 regions came from RNA transcripts. HTBI primers were the set used in a first-round RT-PCR of the TCR CDR3. TCRdb itself ran the multiplex PCR reads through MiXCR, one entry per CDR3 protein. In the table there are about 580,000 distinct CDR3 sequences, roughly 14% of which are singletons.

This chain links TRBV2 with TRBJ1-6, with 10 bases aligning to TRBD1. Sequenced: blood. This receptor was obtained from a woman in her twenties or thirties with Graves' hyperthyroidism that later progressed to Graves' ophthalmopathy. The CDR3 DNA follows: TGTGCCAGTACTGTCACCGGGACAGGGGATAATTCACCCCTCCACTTT. Its translation is CASTVTGTGDNSPLHF.